This TCR beta chain derives from a study of T cell responses to AZD1222 COVID-19 vaccine. The germline gives CDR1 SGHRS, CDR2 YFSETQ. V was clipped by 7 bases and J by 7 bases; unmatched bases: 12. The length of the CDR3 is 15 residues. As regards this clone: Its antigen is not known.

TCRdb keeps only in-frame clones here, not all; method: immunoSEQ multiplex PCR. The sample shows around 110,000 clones, 87% of them seen only once. Study-wide results and limits: Spike was spanned by vaccine-associated CD4 TCRs, with dominance at 160-218 and 743-854. The peak T cell response came first, and repertoires were sampled only after it. Once two AZD1222 doses were given, Spike-specific TCR breadth and depth went up. The donors showed a predominance of white British ancestry and of females, with possible underestimation of clonal diversity.

This chain joins TRBV5-1 and TRBJ2-7; TRBD1 matches at 12 bases. This clonotype originated in an adult in good health. Source: peripheral blood, taken on day 0 of AZD1222 vaccination. The CDR3 here is CASSDQGQGAGEQYF. CDR3 in DNA: TGCGCCAGCTCAGACCAGGGACAGGGGGCTGGGGAGCAGTACTTC. The whole variable domain, filled in from reference TRBV5-1 and TRBJ2-7, reads KAGVTQTPRYLIKTRGQQVTLSCSPISGHRSVSWYQQTPGQGLQFLFEYFSETQRNKGNFPGRFSGRQFSNSRSEMNVSTLELGDSALYLCASSDQGQGAGEQYFGPGTRLTVT.